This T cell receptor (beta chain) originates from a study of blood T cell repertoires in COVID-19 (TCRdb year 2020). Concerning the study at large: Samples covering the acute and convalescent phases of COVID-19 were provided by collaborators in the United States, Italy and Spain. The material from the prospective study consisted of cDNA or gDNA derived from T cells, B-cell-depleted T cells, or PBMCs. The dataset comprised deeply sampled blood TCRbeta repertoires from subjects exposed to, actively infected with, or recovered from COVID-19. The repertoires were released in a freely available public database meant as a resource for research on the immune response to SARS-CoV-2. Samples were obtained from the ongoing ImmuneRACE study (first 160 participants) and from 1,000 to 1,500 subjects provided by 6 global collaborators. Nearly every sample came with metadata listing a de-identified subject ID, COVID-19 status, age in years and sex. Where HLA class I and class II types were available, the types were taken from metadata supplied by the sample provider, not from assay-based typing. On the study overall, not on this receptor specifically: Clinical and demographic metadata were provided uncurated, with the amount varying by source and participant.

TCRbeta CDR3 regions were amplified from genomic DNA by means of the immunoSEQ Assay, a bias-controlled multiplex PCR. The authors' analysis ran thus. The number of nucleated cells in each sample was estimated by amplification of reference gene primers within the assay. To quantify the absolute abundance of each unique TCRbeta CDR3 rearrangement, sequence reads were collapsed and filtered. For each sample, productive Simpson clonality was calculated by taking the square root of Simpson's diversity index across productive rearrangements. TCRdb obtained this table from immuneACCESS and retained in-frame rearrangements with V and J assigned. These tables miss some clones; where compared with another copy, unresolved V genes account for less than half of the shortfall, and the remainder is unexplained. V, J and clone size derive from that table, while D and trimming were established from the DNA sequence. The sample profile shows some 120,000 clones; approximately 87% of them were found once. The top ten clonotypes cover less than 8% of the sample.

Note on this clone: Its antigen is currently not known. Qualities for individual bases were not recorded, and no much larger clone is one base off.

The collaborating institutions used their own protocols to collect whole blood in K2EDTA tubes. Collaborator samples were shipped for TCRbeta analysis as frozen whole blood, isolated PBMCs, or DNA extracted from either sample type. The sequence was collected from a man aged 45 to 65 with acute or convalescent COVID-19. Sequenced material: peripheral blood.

The nucleotides read TGTGCCAGCAGTTACCTCTCGCGGGAGTTATACGAGCAGTACTTC. Translated, it gives CASSYLSRELYEQYF. The rearranged chain carries TRBV28 and TRBJ2-7, with 7 bases matching TRBD2. Ends trimmed: V by 4 bases, J by 4 bases; bases unmatched to a gene: 10. The germline V gene yields MDHEN for CDR1 and SYDVKM for CDR2. Measured from the cysteine to the phenylalanine, the CDR3 is 15 residues long. Just CDR3 DNA is preserved here, 45 bases in frame from base 1.